These 20 T cell receptor beta chains came from one sample sequenced in a study of blood T cells in healthy people across ages. It was with a sample-barcoded 5' primer and a J-beta primer mix that a second PCR of roughly 7 to 11 cycles was run. TCRdb called the 5' RACE reads again in MiXCR, with one record for every CDR3 protein. The profile shows around 1,000,000 distinct CDR3 sequences, roughly two fifths of them singletons. The sample consisted of blood. These receptors all come from a man between 18 and 35 years old in good health.

The genes are TRBV12-3 or TRBV12-4 and TRBJ2-1; 9 nucleotides match TRBD2. This CDR3 is 16 amino acids long. After removal of 1 base from V and 9 bases from J, the junction contained 10 bases not matched to a gene. The CDR3 DNA is TGTGCCAGCAGTTTAGTACTAGCGGGTAGTGGCGGTGAGCAGTTCTTC. As protein: CASSLVLAGSGGEQFF.

This clonotype appeared a single time. This chain connects TRBV6-2 or TRBV6-3 to TRBJ1-5; D is unresolved. This CDR3 has 14 amino acids. Germline assignment: CDR1 MNHEY and CDR2 SVGEGT. The germline V and J ends were trimmed by 5 bases and 4 bases, with 12 bases remaining between them. CDR3 residues: CASSRPAKNQPQHF. The CDR3 DNA reads TGTGCCAGCAGTCGCCCCGCGAAAAATCAGCCCCAGCATTTT.

There are a few counts of this clonotype. The gene calls are TRBV12-3 or TRBV12-4 and TRBJ1-5; the match to TRBD1 covers 7 bases. This CDR3 spans 13 amino acids. The junction had 4 bases not matched to a gene; V was cut back by 6 bases and J by 5 bases. The CDR3 DNA sequence: TGTGCCAGCAGCCACAGGGGAGATCAGCCCCAGCATTTT. The encoded protein is CASSHRGDQPQHF.

This clonotype has only a few counts. The genes are TRBV7-6 and TRBJ2-7, with TRBD1 matching over 7 bases. The V segment lost 5 bases and the J segment 4 bases; nucleotides outside the gene matches: 11. Germline CDR1 SGHVS, CDR2 FNYEAQ. CDR3 length equals 15 residues. The CDR3: CASSIRQGPGYEQYF. The CDR3 nucleotides read TGTGCCAGCAGCATACGACAGGGACCGGGTTACGAGCAGTACTTC.

CDR3 sequence: CASSLAVGTASTDTQYF. DNA of the CDR3: TGTGCCAGCAGCCTGGCTGTAGGGACAGCTAGCACAGATACGCAGTATTTT. The chain links TRBV9 to TRBJ2-3; 7 nucleotides align to TRBD1. Germline-derived CDR1 and CDR2 are SGDLS and YYNGEE. This CDR3 is 17 amino acids long. The trim removed 4 bases at V and 0 bases at J, leaving 11 bases unmatched.

V usage is TRBV29-1 and J usage is TRBJ1-1; a possible D gene is TRBD1 (5 bases). The V end was cut by 1 base, the J end by 4 bases, with 16 bases between. Germline lookup yields CDR1 SQVTM and CDR2 ANQGSEA. The CDR3 length is 15 residues. The CDR3 loop is CSVEVPLAGRTEAFF. CDR3 coding DNA: TGCAGCGTTGAAGTCCCCTTGGCAGGGCGCACTGAAGCTTTCTTT.

This clonotype has only a few counts. Here the CDR3 reads CASSRYVETQYF. DNA of the CDR3: TGTGCCAGCAGCCGTTACGTAGAGACCCAGTACTTC. This chain connects TRBV11-2 to TRBJ2-5; the D is unclear. CDR3 size: 12 residues. The germline V gene encodes CDR1 SGHAT and CDR2 FQNNGV. The germline V and J ends were trimmed by 5 bases and 4 bases, with 8 bases remaining between them.

This clonotype was recorded at least ten times. CDR3 in amino acids: CASSEGTGGSYEQYF. DNA of the CDR3: TGTGCCAGCAGTGAGGGGACAGGTGGATCCTACGAGCAGTACTTC. The rearrangement uses TRBV2 and TRBJ2-7, with 8 bases lining up with TRBD1. CDR3 size: 15 residues. Germline loops: CDR1 SNHLY, CDR2 FYNNEI. With 3 bases clipped from V and 1 base from J, the junction kept 5 bases outside the gene matches.

This chain joins TRBV6-5 and TRBJ1-5, with D possibly TRBD1 on 6 matching bases. The CDR3 extends over 13 amino acids. The ends were cut back, 0 bases at V and 6 bases at J, with 6 bases in the middle. The V gene's germline CDR1 is MNHEY and CDR2 SVGAGI. CDR3 amino acids: CASSYSRGQPQHF. The CDR3 DNA sequence: TGTGCCAGCAGTTACTCCAGGGGTCAGCCCCAGCATTTT.

The chain links TRBV9 to TRBJ2-3, with D maybe TRBD1 (6 bases). The CDR3 is 15 amino acids. Per germline, CDR1 SGDLS and CDR2 YYNGEE. The ends were cut back, 3 bases at V and 2 bases at J, with 13 bases in the middle. As DNA, the CDR3 is TGTGCCAGCAGCGCGACAGGACGACCCACAGATACGCAGTATTTT. This codes for CASSATGRPTDTQYF.

This clonotype came up a few times. The chain couples TRBV29-1 to TRBJ2-3; possible D gene TRBD2, 5 bases. With 4 bases removed from V and 5 bases from J, the gap between germline ends came to 16 bases. The CDR3 totals 14 residues. Germline values: CDR1 SQVTM, CDR2 ANQGSEA. CDR3 sequence (DNA): TGCAGCGTTGGGACGGGCGGGTTTGAAGATACGCAGTATTTT. Protein product: CSVGTGGFEDTQYF.

This clonotype was recorded a few times. The J gene is TRBJ2-1, the V gene TRBV7-2, with TRBD2 identical over 8 bases. The V gene's germline CDR1 is SGHTA and CDR2 FQGNSA. V shed 5 bases, J shed 7 bases, and the junction held 13 bases outside the gene matches. The CDR3 is 16 residues long. The DNA of the CDR3 is TGTGCCAGCAGCCCTCGGGGAGCGGGGGACGGAAATGAGCAGTTCTTC. Translation gives CASSPRGAGDGNEQFF.

V usage is TRBV14 and J usage is TRBJ2-1; D perhaps matches TRBD2 (6 bases). The CDR3 totals 16 residues. The ends were cut back, 3 bases at V and 9 bases at J, with 21 bases in the middle. CDR1 and CDR2 from the germline V gene are SGHDN and FVKESK. The CDR3 protein is CASSHLRDLRDGEQFF. The CDR3 DNA sequence: TGTGCCAGCAGCCATCTCCGGGACTTGCGAGATGGTGAGCAGTTCTTC.

This clonotype was seen many times. The chain has TRBV18 and TRBJ1-5; 7 bases match TRBD1. V lost 4 bases to trimming and J lost 3 bases; unmatched junction nucleotides: 6. The CDR3 loop spans 15 amino acids. Germline CDR1 is KGHSH and CDR2 is LQKENI. The CDR3 reads CASSQDRPPNQPQHF. CDR3 sequence (DNA): TGTGCCAGCTCACAGGACAGGCCACCCAATCAGCCCCAGCATTTT.

The chain carries TRBV5-5 and TRBJ1-5, with TRBD1 matching 7 bases. The V and J ends lost 2 bases and 7 bases, in that order; junction bases with no gene match: 6. The CDR3 extends over 14 amino acids. Germline V CDR1 and CDR2: SGHKS, YYEKEE (reference sequence). In nucleotides, the CDR3 is TGTGCCAGCAGCTTTACAGGGGTGTCACAGCCCCAGCATTTT. Its protein is CASSFTGVSQPQHF.

This clonotype turned up a few times. The chain uses TRBV20-1 and TRBJ1-4, with 7 bases matching TRBD1. Germline values: CDR1 DFQATT, CDR2 SNEGSKA (reference sequence). J was trimmed by 8 bases and V by 0 bases; bases with no gene match: 9. The CDR3 sequence is 15 residues long. CDR3 region: CSARDDRVGREKLFF. The CDR3 DNA reads as TGCAGTGCTAGAGACGACAGGGTAGGAAGAGAAAAACTGTTTTTT.

This clonotype was picked up a small number of times. The V call is TRBV7-8, the J call TRBJ2-7; D ambiguous. Per the germline V gene, CDR1 is SGHVS and CDR2 is FQNEAQ. The CDR3 is made up of 13 amino acids. V was shortened by 4 bases and J by 0 bases, with 7 bases between the two germline ends. The CDR3 DNA reads TGTGCCAGCAGCTGGGTTGGCTCCTACGAGCAGTACTTC. Amino acid sequence: CASSWVGSYEQYF.

This clonotype was picked up many times. CDR3: CATSDTTGYGYTF. The DNA for the CDR3 is TGTGCCACCAGTGACACGACAGGGTACGGCTACACCTTC. The chain carries TRBV24-1 and TRBJ1-2; 7 bases map to TRBD1. V lost 4 bases to trimming and J lost 8 bases; unmatched junction nucleotides: 6. Germline assignment: CDR1 KGHDR and CDR2 SFDVKD. CDR3 length: 13 amino acids.

The chain recombines TRBV7-9 with TRBJ2-1; D could derive from TRBD1 or TRBD2 (6 bases each). The CDR3 consists of 14 residues. CDR1 SEHNR and CDR2 FQNEAQ come from the germline V gene (reference sequence). V shed 3 bases and J shed 8 bases, with 14 bases lying between them. This CDR3 reads CASSLGGQVYEQFF. CDR3 nucleotides: TGTGCCAGCAGCTTGGGGGGCCAGGTTTATGAGCAGTTCTTC.

This chain connects TRBV11-2 to TRBJ2-1, with 10 bases aligning to TRBD2. This CDR3 region has 14 residues. CDR1 SGHAT and CDR2 FQNNGV come from the germline V gene. With 3 bases clipped from V and 10 bases from J, the junction kept 6 bases outside the gene matches. DNA for the CDR3: TGTGCCAGCAGCTTTGGGACTAGCGCGGTCGAGCAGTTCTTC. Residues: CASSFGTSAVEQFF.